A single sample gave rise to the 6 T cell receptor beta chains below, sequenced in a study of blood T cells in healthy people across ages. A second about 6 to 11 cycle PCR used barcoded and J-beta primers. TCRdb reprocessed the 5' RACE reads via MiXCR and lists one record per CDR3 protein. This sample yields about 1.7 million distinct CDR3 sequences, of which approximately 28% are seen a single time; less than 9.5% belongs to the top ten. Sequencing was performed on blood. The origin of the receptors is a woman younger than 45 in good health.

The chain carries TRBV20-1 and TRBJ1-2; 8 nucleotides agree with TRBD1. Unmatched junction bases numbered 11, after V lost 5 bases and J lost 12 bases. The length of the CDR3 is 12 residues. Germline loops: CDR1 DFQATT, CDR2 SNEGSKA (reference sequence). The CDR3 is CSAHIRRQGNTF. The DNA of the CDR3 is TGCAGTGCTCATATCAGAAGACAGGGGAACACCTTC.

This chain connects TRBV5-4 to TRBJ2-3; 7 nucleotides line up with TRBD1. V dropped 4 bases and J dropped 1; count of bases not matched to a gene: 9. The germline CDR1 and CDR2 sequences are SGHNT and YYREEE (reference sequence). The CDR3 runs 16 residues. The CDR3 protein is CASSQNRGGRTDTQYF. The CDR3 DNA reads TGTGCCAGCAGCCAGAACAGGGGCGGACGCACAGATACGCAGTATTTT.

This clonotype occurred a few times. The chain carries TRBV20-1 and TRBJ2-3; D might be TRBD1 or TRBD2, each matching 5 bases. The germline V gene has CDR1 DFQATT and CDR2 SNEGSKA (reference sequence). The CDR3 has 16 residues. The V end lost 4 bases, the J end lost 0 bases, and 17 bases lay between the germline ends. This CDR3 reads CSATLMGRHSTDTQYF. CDR3 coding DNA: TGCAGTGCTACCTTAATGGGACGGCATAGCACAGATACGCAGTATTTT.

A word on this clonotype: The junction departs from the called germline gene at one end, perhaps through a read error. The chain joins TRBV5-1 to TRBJ2-3; unclear D gene. Germline values: CDR1 SGHRS, CDR2 YFSETQ. The CDR3 loop spans 15 amino acids. The CDR3 loop reads CASSLSQMDTDTQYF. CDR3 sequence (DNA): TGCGCCAGTAGCTTATCACAAATGGACACAGATACGCAGTATTTT.

This clonotype was seen more than once but under ten times. The chain links TRBV27 to TRBJ2-6; D remains unclear. Germline values: CDR1 MNHEY, CDR2 SMNVEV (reference sequence). V was trimmed by 2 bases and J by 3 bases, leaving 5 bases between them. The CDR3 totals 14 residues. The CDR3 coding sequence is TGTGCCAGCAGTTTAATCCGTGGGGCCAACGTCCTGACTTTC. Protein sequence: CASSLIRGANVLTF.

At least ten counts were recorded for this clonotype. The chain is built from TRBV7-2 and TRBJ2-5; D is uncertain. The CDR3 is made up of 15 amino acids. V lost 1 base, J lost 2 bases, and 11 bases lay in between. CDR1 is SGHTA, CDR2 FQGNSA, per germline. The CDR3 nucleotides read TGTGCCAGCAGCTTAGAGGGATCGAGGCAAGAGACCCAGTACTTC. Translated, it gives CASSLEGSRQETQYF.